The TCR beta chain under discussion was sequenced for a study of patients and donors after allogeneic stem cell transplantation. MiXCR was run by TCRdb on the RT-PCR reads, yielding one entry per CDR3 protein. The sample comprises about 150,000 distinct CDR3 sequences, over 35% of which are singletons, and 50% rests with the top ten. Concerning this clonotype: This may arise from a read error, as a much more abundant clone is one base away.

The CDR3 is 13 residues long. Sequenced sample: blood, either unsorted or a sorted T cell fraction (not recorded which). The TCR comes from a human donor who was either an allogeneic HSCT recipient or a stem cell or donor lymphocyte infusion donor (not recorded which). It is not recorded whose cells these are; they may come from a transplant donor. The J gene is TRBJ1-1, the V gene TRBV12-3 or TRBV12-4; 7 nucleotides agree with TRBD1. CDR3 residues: CASSLWDSTQAFF. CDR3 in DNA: TGTGCCAGCAGTTTATGGGACAGCACTCAAGCTTTCTTT.